The sequence of this T cell receptor gamma chain was determined in a study of Vδ1+ human thymocytes. As for this clone: Its specificity is not known.

RNA was extracted from the cells and then reverse transcribed. The CDR3 regions were amplified by multiplex PCR from V-gene primers to a constant-region primer. TCRdb used CATT to re-call clones from the multiplex PCR reads. The sample lists tens of thousands of gamma-chain clones; 20% to 25% were seen once. V was clipped by 0 bases and J by 6 bases; unmatched bases: 5. This CDR3 contains 13 residues. Germline V lookup: CDR1 EGSNGY, CDR2 YDSYNSKV. General study results and limits: Thymic TRG and TRD repertoires appeared highly polyclonal, with Gaussian CDR3 length distributions.

J is TRGJ1 or TRGJ2 and V is TRGV2. Material: Vdelta1+ gamma-delta thymocytes from the thymus. Stated subset: FACS-sorted CD3+ TCRalphabeta- TCRVdelta1+ TCRVdelta2- thymocytes. The TCR sequence derives from a girl in the first two years of life who had congenital heart surgery. DNA of the CDR3: TGTGCCACCTGGGACGGGATAACTTATAAGAAACTCTTT. This encodes CATWDGITYKKLF.